These 21 T cell receptor beta chains originate from one sample sequenced in a study of T cell responses to AZD1222 COVID-19 vaccine. TCRdb's table, derived via immunoSEQ multiplex PCR, lists solely in-frame clones and lacks some. The sample has 160,000 or so clones, about 87% seen once; the top ten hold about 8.9%. The material was peripheral blood, obtained 28 days after the second AZD1222 dose. These receptors originate from an adult who received the AZD1222 COVID-19 vaccine.

The chain combines TRBV28 with TRBJ2-7, with D hard to call. V lost 3 bases and J lost 0, with 12 bases in between. CDR3 length equals 15 residues. Germline CDR1 and CDR2: MDHEN and SYDVKM. The CDR3 region has the DNA TGTGCCAGCAGTTTCGCGGACGGAGCCTCCTACGAGCAGTACTTC. Translation: CASSFADGASYEQYF.

The chain has TRBV28 and TRBJ1-4; no firm D call. The V end was cut by 2 bases, the J end by 5 bases, with 12 bases between. Germline V lookup: CDR1 MDHEN, CDR2 SYDVKM. The CDR3 is made up of 15 amino acids. CDR3 sequence (DNA): TGTGCCAGCAGTTTAAGGCAGGCCCCGAATGAAAAACTGTTTTTT. Amino acids: CASSLRQAPNEKLFF. Drawing the rest from reference TRBV28 and TRBJ1-4, the complete variable domain is DVKVTQSSRYLVKRTGEKVFLECVQDMDHENMFWYRQDPGLGLRLIYFSYDVKMKEKGDIPEGYSVSREKKERFSLILESASTNQTSMYLCASSLRQAPNEKLFFGSGTQLSVL.

The V gene is TRBV19, the J gene TRBJ2-1; D gene ambiguous. Germline CDR1 and CDR2: LNHDA and SQIVND (reference sequence). The CDR3 totals 15 residues. The V end was cut by 5 bases, the J end by 8 bases, with 19 bases between. The CDR3 is CASSPNAHERDEQFF. CDR3 DNA sequence: TGTGCCAGTAGTCCCAACGCACACGAGAGAGATGAGCAGTTCTTC.

In this sample, this clone turned up once. The chain links TRBV15 to TRBJ1-3; D unresolved. Trimming took off 2 bases at V and 4 bases at J, with 18 bases between the two ends. From germline, CDR1 is LNHNV and CDR2 YYDKDF (reference sequence). The CDR3 length is 17 residues. The CDR3 DNA reads TGTGCCACCAGCAGATCGGGAGGCCCAGCCTCAGGAAACACCATATATTTT. Protein product: CATSRSGGPASGNTIYF. The full variable domain, its missing parts supplied by reference TRBV15 and TRBJ1-3, is DAMVIQNPRYQVTQFGKPVTLSCSQTLNHNVMYWYQQKSSQAPKLLFHYYDKDFNNEADTPDNFQSRRPNTSFCFLDIRSPGLGDTAMYLCATSRSGGPASGNTIYFGEGSWLTVV.

V is TRBV27 and J is TRBJ1-2, with D maybe TRBD1 (5 bases). CDR1 is MNHEY, CDR2 SMNVEV, per germline (reference sequence). The CDR3 covers 14 residues. The V end was cut by 4 bases, the J end by 2 bases, with 11 bases between. This chain's CDR3 is CASSSRKGNYGYTF. The CDR3 DNA reads TGTGCCAGCAGTTCGCGGAAGGGGAACTATGGCTACACCTTC.

The chain uses TRBV19 and TRBJ1-5, with unresolved D. The V end was cut by 4 bases, the J end by 0 bases, with 10 bases between. Looked up from germline, CDR1 is LNHDA and CDR2 is SQIVND (reference sequence). This CDR3 has 15 amino acids. CDR3 nucleotides: TGTGCCAGTAGTAACGCAGGCAATAGCAATCAGCCCCAGCATTTT. Its protein is CASSNAGNSNQPQHF.

J is TRBJ2-1 and V is TRBV7-3, with D perhaps matching TRBD2 (6 bases). CDR3 size: 16 residues. V shed 1 base and J shed 5 bases, with 15 bases lying between them. Germline V gene lookup returns CDR1 SGHTA and CDR2 FQGTGA. CDR3 loop: CASSLITGVSDNEQFF. The CDR3, as DNA: TGTGCCAGCAGCTTAATAACGGGAGTGAGCGACAATGAGCAGTTCTTC.

The chain is built from TRBV6-2 or TRBV6-3 and TRBJ2-7; no definite D call. Trimming shortened V by 6 bases and J by 5 bases, and 14 bases separated the two germline ends. This CDR3 has 13 residues. Germline CDR1 is MNHEY and CDR2 is SVGEGT. The CDR3, as DNA: TGTGCCAGCAGCGCTGTGGGGATCGACGAGCAGTACTTC. This sequence encodes CASSAVGIDEQYF.

The chain is built from TRBV7-2 and TRBJ2-1; TRBD2 matches 7 bases. Germline V gene data show CDR1 as SGHTA and CDR2 as FQGNSA. This CDR3 is 16 amino acids long. V shed 3 bases and J 7 bases; nucleotides not matched to a gene: 12. The CDR3 DNA follows: TGTGCCAGCAGCTTTACCCGCGGGACTAACAGGAATGAGCAGTTCTTC. Its translation is CASSFTRGTNRNEQFF.

The rearrangement joins TRBV4-1 to TRBJ1-2, with D possibly TRBD1 on 5 matching bases. V was clipped by 2 bases and J by 7 bases, with 11 bases between them. Germline CDR1 MGHRA, CDR2 YSYEKL. The CDR3 consists of 13 residues. The CDR3 DNA sequence: TGCGCCAGCAGCCAACAGGGCTACGGTGGCTACACCTTC. This gives the protein CASSQQGYGGYTF.

The V gene is TRBV7-3, the J gene TRBJ1-1; D is undetermined. CDR3 length equals 14 residues. The germline V gene encodes CDR1 SGHTA and CDR2 FQGTGA. With 2 bases removed from V and 2 bases from J, the gap between germline ends came to 9 bases. As DNA, the CDR3 is TGTGCCAGCAGCTTATCGAGGATTAACACTGAAGCTTTCTTT. This codes for CASSLSRINTEAFF.

In this sample, this clone turned up once. The V gene is TRBV6-5, the J gene TRBJ1-5; perhaps TRBD1 as D (6 bases). V was clipped by 7 bases and J by 4 bases, with 11 bases between them. The CDR3 is 13 amino acids. Looked up from germline, CDR1 is MNHEY and CDR2 is SVGAGI. The CDR3 DNA reads as TGTGCCAGCAAACCCGGACAGAATCAGCCCCAGCATTTT. Its translation is CASKPGQNQPQHF.

The V gene is TRBV2, the J gene TRBJ2-7; D is perhaps TRBD2 (5 bases). The germline V gene encodes CDR1 SNHLY and CDR2 FYNNEI. V was pared by 5 bases and J by 3 bases, with 17 bases between. The CDR3 extends over 15 amino acids. CDR3 residues: CASSLQSGPHYEQYF. The CDR3 nucleotides are TGTGCCAGCAGTCTCCAGAGCGGACCTCACTACGAGCAGTACTTC.

The V call is TRBV19, the J call TRBJ2-5; 11 nucleotides match TRBD2. The germline gives CDR1 LNHDA, CDR2 SQIVND (reference sequence). This CDR3 comprises 15 residues. Trimming cost V 10 bases and J 2 bases; bases outside gene matches: 9. CDR3 nucleotide sequence: TGTGCCACCAGAGGGACTAGCGGAGTGCAAGAGACCCAGTACTTC. The encoded protein is CATRGTSGVQETQYF.

The V and J genes are TRBV6-5 and TRBJ2-6; 7 positions match TRBD1. The V and J ends lost 6 bases and 4 bases, in that order; junction bases with no gene match: 0. The CDR3 has 13 amino acids. Germline V gives CDR1 MNHEY, CDR2 SVGAGI. CDR3 protein: CASRTGGANVLTF. DNA of the CDR3: TGTGCCAGCAGGACAGGGGGGGCCAACGTCCTGACTTTC.

This clone has just a few counts. This chain joins TRBV28 and TRBJ2-7; 14 nucleotides agree with TRBD2. In germline, CDR1 is MDHEN, CDR2 SYDVKM. The V and J ends lost 8 bases and 2 bases, in that order; junction bases with no gene match: 8. The CDR3 consists of 16 residues. The CDR3 here is CASGGTSGSGAYEQYF. CDR3 DNA sequence: TGTGCCAGCGGTGGGACTAGCGGGAGTGGAGCCTACGAGCAGTACTTC.

The J gene is TRBJ2-3, the V gene TRBV15, with 9 nucleotides matching TRBD1. CDR1 and CDR2 (germline): LNHNV, YYDKDF (reference sequence). The CDR3 sequence is 15 residues long. The J segment lost 5 bases and the V segment lost 3 bases, leaving 6 bases of the junction unmatched. CDR3 amino acids: CATSSRDREQDTQYF. For the CDR3, the DNA is TGTGCCACCAGCAGCCGGGACAGGGAACAAGATACGCAGTATTTT.

This chain connects TRBV3-1 (or the pseudogene TRBV3-2) to TRBJ2-5; maybe TRBD2 (5 bases). V was cut by 7 bases and J by 1 base, with 16 bases left in between. CDR1 LGHDT and CDR2 YNNKEL come from the germline V gene (reference sequence). The CDR3 spans 15 residues. The CDR3 sequence is CASKFSGGPQETQYF. CDR3 DNA sequence: TGTGCCAGCAAGTTTTCCGGCGGGCCCCAAGAGACCCAGTACTTC.

The CDR3 sequence is CASSQDLGLAGGLLAKNIQYF. The CDR3, as DNA: TGTGCCAGCAGCCAAGACTTAGGACTAGCGGGAGGGCTGCTTGCCAAAAACATTCAGTACTTC. The chain uses TRBV4-2 and TRBJ2-4, with TRBD2 identical over 15 bases. J gave up 1 base and V 0 bases, and 10 bases lay outside the gene matches. The CDR3 spans 21 residues. CDR1 and CDR2 from the germline V gene are LGHNA and YNFKEQ.

J is TRBJ2-7 and V is TRBV7-6; 12 bases align to TRBD2. The V gene end was trimmed by 2 bases and the J gene end by 5 bases; junction bases not matched to a gene: 4. Germline V gives CDR1 SGHVS, CDR2 FNYEAQ. The CDR3 contains 15 residues. The chain's CDR3 is CASSLLAGGPHEQYF. DNA of the CDR3: TGTGCCAGCAGCTTACTAGCGGGAGGGCCACACGAGCAGTACTTC. Full variable domain (rest looked up from reference TRBV7-6 and TRBJ2-7): GAGVSQSPRYKVTKRGQDVALRCDPISGHVSLYWYRQALGQGPEFLTYFNYEAQQDKSGLPNDRFSAERPEGSISTLTIQRTEQRDSAMYRCASSLLAGGPHEQYFGPGTRLTVT.

The chain is built from TRBV19 and TRBJ2-7; 10 nucleotides agree with TRBD2. V lost 4 bases, J lost 4 bases, and 7 bases stayed unmatched. Germline V gene data show CDR1 as LNHDA and CDR2 as SQIVND (reference sequence). The CDR3 totals 15 residues. The CDR3 region has the DNA TGTGCCAGTAGTAAAAATAGCGGGAGGCTTTACGAGCAGTACTTC. This translates into CASSKNSGRLYEQYF.